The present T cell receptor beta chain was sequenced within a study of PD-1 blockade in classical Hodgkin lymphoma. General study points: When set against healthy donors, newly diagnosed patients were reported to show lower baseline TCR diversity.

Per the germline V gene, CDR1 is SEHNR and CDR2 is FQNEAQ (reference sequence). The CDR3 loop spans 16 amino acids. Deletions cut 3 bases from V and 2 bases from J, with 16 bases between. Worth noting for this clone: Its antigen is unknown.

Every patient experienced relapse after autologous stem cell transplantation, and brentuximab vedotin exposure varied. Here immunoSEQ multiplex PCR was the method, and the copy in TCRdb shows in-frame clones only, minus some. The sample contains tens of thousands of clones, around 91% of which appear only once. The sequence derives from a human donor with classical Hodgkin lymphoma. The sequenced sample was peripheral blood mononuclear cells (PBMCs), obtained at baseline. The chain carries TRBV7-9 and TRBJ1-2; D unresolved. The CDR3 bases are TGTGCCAGCAGCTTTAATCGGGGATGGGCAAACTATGGCTACACCTTC. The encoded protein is CASSFNRGWANYGYTF.